These 13 T cell receptor beta chains were sequenced from one sample in a study of tumor-infiltrating lymphocytes in primary liver carcinoma. Starting material for RNA and DNA co-extraction consisted of about 17-30 mg of unsorted bulk tissue. A primer matching the constant region was used to make TCR beta cDNA from 500 to 600 ng of total RNA. ARM-PCR was slightly modified, and three nested multiplex PCR rounds with it gave rise to the TCR beta libraries. The two initial PCR rounds, about 9 cycles each, used TRBV1-TRBV30 forward and C-beta reverse primers. TCRdb re-analysed the multiplex PCR reads in MiXCR, keeping a single row per CDR3 protein. The data show about 78,000 distinct CDR3 sequences, with over 55% seen just once and 12% to 15% held by the top ten. The sample was liver tumor tissue from sampling region 4. Noted subset: tumor region T4, right-lateral pole. Receptors were obtained from a woman between 55 and 75 years old with primary liver carcinoma and hepatitis B virus infection.

Note on this clonotype: The junction does not match germline at one end; this may be a read error. The chain joins TRBV11-3 to TRBJ2-3; TRBD2 aligns across 9 bases. The CDR3 length is 16 residues. Germline assignment: CDR1 SGHNT and CDR2 YENEEA. The DNA for the CDR3 is TGTGCCAGCAGTCGGTATAGCGGGGGAGTCGCAGATACGCGGTATTTT. This codes for CASSRYSGGVADTRYF.

On this clonotype itself: A single base separates this from a much larger clone, so it may be a read error. The chain's CDR3 is CASSLAVLKNGQFF. The CDR3 coding sequence is TGTGCCAGCAGTTTAGCGGTTCTTAAAAATGGGCAGTTCTTC. The chain links TRBV28 to TRBJ2-1; D gene ambiguous. The CDR3 is 14 amino acids. CDR1 and CDR2 (germline): MDHEN, SYDVKM. The complete variable domain, with remaining parts taken from reference TRBV28 and TRBJ2-1, reads DVKVTQSSRYLVKRTGEKVFLECVQDMDHENMFWYRQDPGLGLRLIYFSYDVKMKEKGDIPEGYSVSREKKERFSLILESASTNQTSMYLCASSLAVLKNGQFFGPGTRLTVL.

V is TRBV5-1 and J is TRBJ2-1; D gene unclear. Germline loops: CDR1 SGHRS, CDR2 YFSETQ. This CDR3 region has 16 residues. V was clipped by 4 bases and J by 0 bases, with 14 bases between them. The CDR3 sequence is CASSLRSHGSYNEQFF. The CDR3 DNA follows: TGCGCCAGCAGCCTGCGGAGCCACGGCTCCTACAATGAGCAGTTCTTC.

A few counts support this clonotype. The CDR3 does not close with the conserved phenylalanine or tryptophan, likely indicating a read error. The gene calls are TRBV11-2 and TRBJ1-1, with unresolved D. Germline CDR1 reads SGHAT; CDR2 reads FQNNGV. The CDR3 has 13 amino acids. DNA of the CDR3: TGTACCAGCAGCCCGCAAATGAACACTGAAGCTTTCCTT. This translates into CTSSPQMNTEAFL.

A word on this clonotype: This may come from a read error, since a much larger clone is one base off. This chain links TRBV4-1 with TRBJ2-4; 9 positions agree with TRBD1. Germline V gene lookup returns CDR1 MGHRA and CDR2 YSYEKL. The CDR3 is 15 residues long. CDR3 DNA sequence: TGCACCAGCACCCAACGCCAGGGACAGGGCGCCATTCAGTACTTC. Protein: CTSTQRQGQGAIQYF.

Details on this clonotype: The CDR3 end shows no conserved phenylalanine or tryptophan, and so a read error is likely. The V gene is TRBV12-3 or TRBV12-4, the J gene TRBJ2-5; 7 positions match TRBD1. This CDR3 region has 14 residues. Here the CDR3 reads CAGSPRTGRGTQYI. In DNA form, the CDR3 reads TGTGCCGGCAGTCCCCGGACAGGCAGGGGGACCCAGTACATC.

The chain recombines TRBV6-2 or TRBV6-3 with TRBJ1-1, with TRBD1 matching 7 bases. This CDR3 contains 14 residues. Looked up from germline, CDR1 is MNHEY and CDR2 is SVGEGT. The V gene end was trimmed by 11 bases and the J gene end by 2 bases; junction bases not matched to a gene: 11. The DNA for the CDR3 is TGTGCCGGCGGGGAGACAGGGCCCAACACTGAAGCTTTCTTT. It specifies CAGGETGPNTEAFF.

This clonotype was seen repeatedly, ten times or more. The V gene is TRBV30, the J gene TRBJ2-7; D gene unclear. This CDR3 comprises 16 residues. In germline, CDR1 is GTSNPN, CDR2 SVGIG (reference sequence). Trimming stripped 2 bases from V and 2 bases from J, with 19 bases between. Here the CDR3 DNA reads TGTGCCTGGAGTACCCTCCGTGGCAGGCGAGCCTACGAGCAGTACTTC. As protein: CAWSTLRGRRAYEQYF. Full variable domain (remainder filled in from reference TRBV30 and TRBJ2-7): SQTIHQWPATLVQPVGSPLSLECTVEGTSNPNLYWYRQAAGRGLQLLFYSVGIGQISSEVPQNLSASRPQDRQFILSSKKLLLSDSGFYLCAWSTLRGRRAYEQYFGPGTRLTVT.

On this clonotype itself: The germline gene is not matched at one end of the junction; a read error may be the cause. As DNA, the CDR3 is TGCGCCAGCAGCCAGGGCCCAGCAGGGGGCGGAACCGGGGGGCTGTTTTTT. Encoded protein: CASSQGPAGGGTGGLFF. This chain links TRBV4-1 with TRBJ2-2; 8 nucleotides line up with TRBD1. CDR3 length: 17 residues. Germline-derived CDR1 and CDR2 are MGHRA and YSYEKL.

Ten or more counts support this clonotype. The genes are TRBV12-3 or TRBV12-4 and TRBJ2-7; D gene uncertain. The CDR3 loop spans 18 amino acids. Deletions cut 0 bases from V and 3 bases from J, with 21 bases between. CDR3 in amino acids: CASSLASWLSSVDYEQYF. CDR3 in DNA: TGTGCCAGCAGTTTAGCGAGTTGGCTGAGCTCGGTGGACTACGAGCAGTACTTC.

This clonotype was observed a handful of times. At one of its ends the junction is not consistent with the germline gene, which may arise from a read error. The chain employs TRBV7-7 and TRBJ2-5; 11 bases map to TRBD1. This CDR3 has 17 amino acids. CDR1 and CDR2 from the germline V gene are SSHAT and FNYEAQ (reference sequence). As DNA, the CDR3 is TGTGCTAGCAGCTCCAGGACAGGGGGCGACTTCCAAGAGACCCAGTACTTC. It is translated as CASSSRTGGDFQETQYF.

This clonotype was observed at least ten times. The chain uses TRBV7-9 and TRBJ2-5; D perhaps matches TRBD2 (6 bases). Germline values: CDR1 SEHNR, CDR2 FQNEAQ (reference sequence). V was trimmed by 2 bases and J by 5 bases, leaving 6 bases between them. The CDR3 contains 12 residues. The CDR3 bases are TGTGCCAGCAGCTTACTAGCGGAGACCCAGTACTTC. Its protein is CASSLLAETQYF.

A note on this clonotype: Mismatch with germline at one junction end may stem from a read error. The CDR3 spells CASNQAGQVADGYTF. The CDR3, as DNA: TGTGCCAGCAACCAAGCGGGACAGGTGGCGGATGGCTACACCTTC. This sequence joins TRBV14 and TRBJ1-2; 8 nucleotides align to TRBD1. The CDR3 consists of 15 residues. CDR1 and CDR2 from the germline V gene are SGHDN and FVKESK.